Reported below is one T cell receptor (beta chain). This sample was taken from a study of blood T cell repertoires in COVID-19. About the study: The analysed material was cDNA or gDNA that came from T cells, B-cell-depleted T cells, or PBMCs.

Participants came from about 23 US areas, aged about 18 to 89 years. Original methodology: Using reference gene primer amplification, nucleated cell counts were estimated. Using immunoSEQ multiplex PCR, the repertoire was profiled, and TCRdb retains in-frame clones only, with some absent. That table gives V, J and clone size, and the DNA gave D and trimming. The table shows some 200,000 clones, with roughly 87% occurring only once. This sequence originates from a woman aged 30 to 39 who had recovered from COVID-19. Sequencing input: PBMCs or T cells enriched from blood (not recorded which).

The CDR3 sequence: CASSQETGGENEQYF. The DNA of the CDR3 is TGCGCCAGCAGCCAAGAGACAGGGGGCGAGAACGAGCAGTACTTC. The chain couples TRBV4-3 to TRBJ2-7, with 10 bases matching TRBD1. CDR1 LGHNA and CDR2 YSLEER come from the germline V gene. V shed 0 bases and J 5 bases; nucleotides not matched to a gene: 4. The CDR3 consists of 15 residues.